This is a list of T cell receptor beta chains from one sample in a study of blood T cell repertoires in COVID-19. Here immunoSEQ multiplex PCR was the method, and the copy in TCRdb shows in-frame clones only, minus some. The sample holds about 150,000 clones, approximately 81% seen once. Input material: peripheral blood. The receptors come from a woman between 55 and 75 years old with COVID-19, enrolled during active disease. The CDR3 runs from the conserved cysteine through the conserved F or W. A D gene is named only where the DNA matches it firmly. The size field is filled for only some rows; it gives once, few, many or a size class.

TRBJ1-2,TRBV5-1,TRBD1,13,.,CASSSGGNYGYTF,TGCGCCAGCAGTTCAGGGGGGAACTATGGCTACACCTTC
TRBJ2-4,TRBV19,TRBD1,13,.,CASSTGQKNIQYF,TGTGCCAGTAGTACGGGACAGAAAAACATTCAGTACTTC
TRBJ1-1,TRBV19,.,16,.,CASSIPSIGRAYEAFF,TGTGCCAGTAGTATTCCAAGCATTGGCAGGGCCTATGAAGCTTTCTTT
TRBJ1-3,TRBV2,.,14,.,CAGNRGPPGNTIYF,TGTGCGGGAAATAGAGGGCCCCCTGGAAACACCATATATTTT
TRBJ2-3,TRBV7-2,TRBD2,14,few,CASNLAGGPDTQYF,TGTGCCAGCAATCTAGCGGGGGGCCCAGATACGCAGTATTTT
TRBJ2-3,TRBV19,TRBD2,17,.,CASSIQGGLAGQDTQYF,TGTGCCAGTAGTATACAGGGGGGACTAGCGGGACAAGATACGCAGTATTTT
TRBJ1-3,TRBV2,.,13,.,CASRYPGGNTIYF,TGTGCCAGCAGATACCCAGGGGGAAACACCATATATTTT
TRBJ1-1,TRBV2,.,15,once,CASSEVNDKSTEAFF,TGTGCCAGCAGTGAAGTCAATGACAAGAGCACTGAAGCTTTCTTT
TRBJ2-2,TRBV2,TRBD2,13,.,CASGTSVYGELFF,TGTGCCAGCGGGACTAGCGTGTACGGGGAGCTGTTTTTT
TRBJ2-7,TRBV9,TRBD1,14,.,CASSPGQGFLRQYF,TGTGCCAGCAGCCCAGGACAGGGGTTTCTTAGGCAGTACTTC
TRBJ2-2,TRBV11-2,TRBD1,16,.,CASSPGTGGNTGELFF,TGTGCCAGCAGCCCAGGGACAGGGGGAAACACCGGGGAGCTGTTTTTT
TRBJ2-2,TRBV3-1/TRBV3-2,TRBD1,16,.,CASSRGQGAKTGELFF,TGTGCCAGCAGTCGAGGACAGGGGGCGAAGACCGGGGAGCTGTTTTTT
TRBJ1-3,TRBV30,.,16,.,CAWLKRGTSSGNTIYF,TGTGCCTGGCTGAAACGAGGAACTAGCTCTGGAAACACCATATATTTT
TRBJ1-6,TRBV10-2,TRBD1,17,once,CASSEWAPGQGNSPLHF,TGCGCCAGCAGTGAGTGGGCCCCAGGACAGGGGAATTCACCCCTCCACTTT
TRBJ1-1,TRBV6-1,TRBD1,16,.,CASSARTGIGNTEAFF,TGTGCCAGCAGTGCCCGGACAGGGATAGGGAACACTGAAGCTTTCTTT
TRBJ1-5,TRBV19,TRBD1,19,.,CASSIDEQGKHYSNQPQHF,TGTGCCAGTAGTATAGATGAACAGGGGAAACACTATAGCAATCAGCCCCAGCATTTT
TRBJ1-2,TRBV6-4,TRBD1,16,.,CASRWTGKGGVYGYTF,TGTGCCAGCAGATGGACAGGGAAGGGGGGAGTTTATGGCTACACCTTC
TRBJ1-2,TRBV11-2,.,13,.,CASSLGGGDGYTF,TGTGCCAGCAGCCTAGGGGGAGGGGATGGCTACACCTTC